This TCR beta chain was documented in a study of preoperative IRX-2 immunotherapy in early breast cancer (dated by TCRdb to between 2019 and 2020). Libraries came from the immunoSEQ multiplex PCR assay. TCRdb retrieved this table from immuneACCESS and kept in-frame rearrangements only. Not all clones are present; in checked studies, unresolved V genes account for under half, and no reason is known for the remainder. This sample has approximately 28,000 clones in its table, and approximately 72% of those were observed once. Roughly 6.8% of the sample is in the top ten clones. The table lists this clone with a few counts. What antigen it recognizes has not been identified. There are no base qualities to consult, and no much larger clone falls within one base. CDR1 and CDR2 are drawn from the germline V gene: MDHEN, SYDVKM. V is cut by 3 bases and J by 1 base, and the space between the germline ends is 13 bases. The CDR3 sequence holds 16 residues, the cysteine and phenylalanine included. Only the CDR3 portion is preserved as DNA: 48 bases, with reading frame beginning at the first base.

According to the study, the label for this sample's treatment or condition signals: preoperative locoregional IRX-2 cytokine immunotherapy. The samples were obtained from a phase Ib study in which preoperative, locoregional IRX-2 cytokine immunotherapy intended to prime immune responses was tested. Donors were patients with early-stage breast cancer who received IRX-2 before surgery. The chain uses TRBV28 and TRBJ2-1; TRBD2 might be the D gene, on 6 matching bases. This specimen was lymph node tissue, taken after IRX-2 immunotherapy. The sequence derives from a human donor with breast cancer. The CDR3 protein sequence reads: CASSFGASVSYNEQFF. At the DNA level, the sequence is TGTGCCAGCAGTTTCGGGGCTAGCGTTTCCTACAATGAGCAGTTCTTC.